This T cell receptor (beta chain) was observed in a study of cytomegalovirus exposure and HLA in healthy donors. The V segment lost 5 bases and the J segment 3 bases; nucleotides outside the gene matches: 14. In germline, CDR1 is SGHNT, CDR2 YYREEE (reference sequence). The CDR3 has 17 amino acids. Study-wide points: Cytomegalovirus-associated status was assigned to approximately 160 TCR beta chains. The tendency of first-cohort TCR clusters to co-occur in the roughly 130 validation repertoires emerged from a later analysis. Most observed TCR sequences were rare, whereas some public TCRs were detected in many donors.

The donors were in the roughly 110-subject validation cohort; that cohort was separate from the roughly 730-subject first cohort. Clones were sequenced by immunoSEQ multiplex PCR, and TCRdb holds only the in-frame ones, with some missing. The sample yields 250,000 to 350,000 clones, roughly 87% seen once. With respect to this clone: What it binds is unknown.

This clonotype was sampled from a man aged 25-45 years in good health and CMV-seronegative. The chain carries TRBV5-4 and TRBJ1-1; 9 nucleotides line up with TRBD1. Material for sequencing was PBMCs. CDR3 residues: CASRMGTYRGHDTEAFF. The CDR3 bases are TGTGCCAGCAGGATGGGGACCTACAGGGGGCATGACACTGAAGCTTTCTTT.